Listed here is a single T cell receptor beta chain. Methods used by the authors: By means of reference gene primer amplification, nucleated cell counts were estimated. Using immunoSEQ multiplex PCR, the repertoire was profiled, and TCRdb retains in-frame clones only, with some absent. V and J calls plus clone size are reproduced from that table; the DNA served to infer D and trimming. The repertoire holds about 260,000 clones, with roughly 88% as singletons. The CDR3 spans 11 residues. Trimming stripped 2 bases from V and 5 bases from J, with 6 bases between. The germline V gene has CDR1 GTSNPN and CDR2 SVGIG (reference sequence). Among Cohort 3 donors, those recovered had two negative PCRs, clearance, or symptom resolution. This sample was included in a study of blood T cell repertoires in COVID-19.

The TCR sequence derives from a woman aged 45-65 years who had recovered from COVID-19. V usage is TRBV30 and J usage is TRBJ2-5, with D uncertain. Sequenced sample: PBMCs or T cells enriched from blood (not recorded which). The CDR3 loop reads CAWSLRETQYF. For the CDR3, the DNA is TGTGCCTGGAGTTTGCGCGAGACCCAGTACTTC.